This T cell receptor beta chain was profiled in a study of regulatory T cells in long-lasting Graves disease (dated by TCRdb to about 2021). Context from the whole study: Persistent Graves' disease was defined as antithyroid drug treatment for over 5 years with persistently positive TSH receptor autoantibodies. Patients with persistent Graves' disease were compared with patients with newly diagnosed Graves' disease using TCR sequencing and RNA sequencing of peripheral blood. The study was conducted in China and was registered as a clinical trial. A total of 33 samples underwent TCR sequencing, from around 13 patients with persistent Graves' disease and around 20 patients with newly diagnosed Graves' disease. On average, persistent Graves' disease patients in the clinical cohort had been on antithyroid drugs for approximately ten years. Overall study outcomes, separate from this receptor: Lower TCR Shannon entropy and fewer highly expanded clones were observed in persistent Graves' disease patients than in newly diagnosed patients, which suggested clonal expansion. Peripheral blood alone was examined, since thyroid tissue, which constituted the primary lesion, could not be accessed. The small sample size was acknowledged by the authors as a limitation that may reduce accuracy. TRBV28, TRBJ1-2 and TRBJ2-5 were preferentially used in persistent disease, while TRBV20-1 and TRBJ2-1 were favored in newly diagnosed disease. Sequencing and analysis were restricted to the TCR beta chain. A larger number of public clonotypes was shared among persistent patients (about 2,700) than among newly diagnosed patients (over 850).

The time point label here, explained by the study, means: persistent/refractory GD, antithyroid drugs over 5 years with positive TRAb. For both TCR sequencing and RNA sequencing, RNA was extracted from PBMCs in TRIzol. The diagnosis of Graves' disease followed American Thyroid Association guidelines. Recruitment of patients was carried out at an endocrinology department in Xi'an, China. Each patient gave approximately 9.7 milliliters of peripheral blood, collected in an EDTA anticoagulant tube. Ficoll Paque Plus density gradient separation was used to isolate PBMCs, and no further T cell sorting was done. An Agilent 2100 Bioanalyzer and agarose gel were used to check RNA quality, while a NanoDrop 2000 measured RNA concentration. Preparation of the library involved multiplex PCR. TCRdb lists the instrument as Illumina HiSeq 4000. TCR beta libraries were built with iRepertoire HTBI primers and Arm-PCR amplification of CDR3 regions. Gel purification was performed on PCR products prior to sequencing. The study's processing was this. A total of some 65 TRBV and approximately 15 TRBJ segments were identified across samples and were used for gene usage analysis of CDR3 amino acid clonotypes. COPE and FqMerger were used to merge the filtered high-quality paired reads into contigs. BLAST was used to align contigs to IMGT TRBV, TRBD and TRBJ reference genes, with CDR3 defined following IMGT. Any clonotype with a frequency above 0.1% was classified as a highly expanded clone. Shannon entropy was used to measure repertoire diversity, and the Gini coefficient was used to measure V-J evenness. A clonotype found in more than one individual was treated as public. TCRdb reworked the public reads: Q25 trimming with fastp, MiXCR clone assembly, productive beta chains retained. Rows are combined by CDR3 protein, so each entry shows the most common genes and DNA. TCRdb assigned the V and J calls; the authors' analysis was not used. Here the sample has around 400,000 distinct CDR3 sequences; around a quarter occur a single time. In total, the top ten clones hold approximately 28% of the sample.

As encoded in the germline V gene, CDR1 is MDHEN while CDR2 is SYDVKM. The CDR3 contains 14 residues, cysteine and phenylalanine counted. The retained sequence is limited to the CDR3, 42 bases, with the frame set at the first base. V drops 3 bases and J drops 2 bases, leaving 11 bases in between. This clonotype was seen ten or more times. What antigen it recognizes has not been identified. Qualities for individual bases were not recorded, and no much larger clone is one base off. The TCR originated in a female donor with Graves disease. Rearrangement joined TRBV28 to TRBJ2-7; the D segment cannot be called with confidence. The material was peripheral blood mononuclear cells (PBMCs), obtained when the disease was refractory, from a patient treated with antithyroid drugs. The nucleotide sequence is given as TGTGCCAGCAGTTTCCCTTCCCGAACCTACGAGCAGTACTTC. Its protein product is CASSFPSRTYEQYF.